The clone carrying this TCR beta chain was seen more than once but under ten times. Its cognate antigen is unknown. This sample was included in a study of T-cell memory formation after mild COVID-19. Study results and caveats: Contracting CD8+ clones were enriched in EMRA, CD4+ mainly in CM and EM.

Germline lookup yields CDR1 SEHNR and CDR2 FQNEAQ (reference sequence). Trimming took off 2 bases at V and 12 bases at J, with 9 bases between the two ends. This CDR3 comprises 11 residues. Each CDR3 protein is one row after TCRdb ran MiXCR on the 5' RACE reads. The sample yields tens of thousands of distinct CDR3 sequences, roughly 13% seen once. The TCR sequence derives from a man younger than 35 who had mild COVID-19 (a few samples of this study predate the infection). Cell type and time point are not known. The sample taken for sequencing was PBMCs or a T cell subset sorted from them (not recorded which). The chain recombines TRBV7-9 with TRBJ2-3; D unclear. The CDR3 sequence is CASSLLKPQYF. The CDR3 DNA is TGTGCCAGCAGCTTATTAAAACCCCAGTATTTT.